The 2 T cell receptor beta chains presented below share a single source sample, sequenced in a study of blood T cell repertoires in COVID-19. Method: immunoSEQ multiplex PCR; TCRdb's copy keeps in-frame clones and lacks some. The data show some 65,000 clones, with approximately 94% seen just once and about 3% held by the top ten. Input material: peripheral blood. The receptor source for this set is a man between 70 and 80 years old with active COVID-19.

This chain joins TRBV14 and TRBJ2-1; 9 positions agree with TRBD1. The germline CDR1 and CDR2 sequences are SGHDN and FVKESK. CDR3 length equals 14 residues. V was pared by 4 bases and J by 6 bases, with 4 bases of the junction left unmatched. In DNA form, the CDR3 reads TGTGCCAGCAGCCGGGACAGGGTTGGCAATGAGCAGTTCTTC. Its protein product is CASSRDRVGNEQFF.

In DNA, the CDR3 is TGTGCCAGCAGCGTAGACACCACCGGGGAGCTGTTTTTT. Amino acids: CASSVDTTGELFF. The chain recombines TRBV9 with TRBJ2-2; no firm D call. This CDR3 region has 13 residues. The germline V gene has CDR1 SGDLS and CDR2 YYNGEE. V lost 0 bases, J lost 4 bases, and 4 bases lay in between.